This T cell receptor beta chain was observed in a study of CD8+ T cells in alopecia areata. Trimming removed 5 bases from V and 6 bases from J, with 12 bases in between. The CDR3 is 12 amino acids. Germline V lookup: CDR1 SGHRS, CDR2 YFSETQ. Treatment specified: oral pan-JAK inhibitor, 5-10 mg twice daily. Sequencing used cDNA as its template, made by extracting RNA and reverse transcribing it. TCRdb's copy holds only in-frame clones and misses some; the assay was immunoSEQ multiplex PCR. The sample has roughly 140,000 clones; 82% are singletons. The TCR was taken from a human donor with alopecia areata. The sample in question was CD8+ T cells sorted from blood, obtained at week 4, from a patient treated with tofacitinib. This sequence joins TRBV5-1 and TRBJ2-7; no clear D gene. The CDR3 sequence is CASRADYGEQYF. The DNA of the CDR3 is TGCGCCAGCAGGGCGGATTACGGCGAGCAGTACTTC.